Each of the 22 T cell receptor beta chains below was sequenced from the same sample in a study of T cell clonality in common variable immunodeficiency. Sequencing used immunoSEQ multiplex PCR; TCRdb keeps in-frame clones, though not all of them. The sample was found to contain 35,000 to 50,000 clones, and every one recurs. The source material was peripheral blood mononuclear cells. The source of these receptors is a person aged 18-69 years in good health.

There are many counts of this clone. The CDR3 end is not reached by the read, which stops 3 residues before it; the germline J gene fills it in. The rearrangement links TRBV4-2 to TRBJ1-5; TRBD1 might be the D (5 bases). The V end was cut by 1 base, the J end by 2 bases, with 12 bases between. Germline assignment: CDR1 LGHNA and CDR2 YNFKEQ. This CDR3 is 16 amino acids long. The part of the CDR3 DNA that was read is TGTGCCAGCAGCCAAGGGGGGGGTCGGGGCAATCAGCCC. Protein product: CASSQGGGRGNQP. In full, the CDR3 is CASSQGGGRGNQPQHF.

In this sample, this clone turned up many times. The CDR3 spells CASSFSGIQETQYF. The covered CDR3 bases are TGTGCCAGCAGTTTTAGCGGGATCCAAGAGACC. The chain links TRBV12-3 or TRBV12-4 to TRBJ2-5, with TRBD2 matching 8 bases. With the read ending 3 residues before the CDR3 end, the germline J gene is used to fill in that end. V lost 3 bases to trimming and J lost 1 base; unmatched junction nucleotides: 1. The CDR3 covers 14 residues.

This clone was detected ten times or more. CDR3 bases read: TGTGCCAGCAGCGAACACCCGCGGGGATCCTACGAG. Encoded protein: CASSEHPRGSYE. The whole CDR3 sequence reads CASSEHPRGSYEQYF. V usage is TRBV11-2 and J usage is TRBJ2-7; D possibly corresponds to TRBD2 (6 bases). The read ends 3 residues shy of where the CDR3 ends; the end is completed using the germline J gene. CDR3 length: 15 amino acids. V lost 5 bases and J 1 base, leaving 15 bases between the germline ends. Germline V CDR1 and CDR2: SGHAT, FQNNGV.

This clone was seen a handful of times. The read ends 3 residues early relative to the CDR3; the germline J gene fills the gap. The rearrangement joins TRBV19 to TRBJ1-1; D unclear. V shed 2 bases and J shed 4 bases, with 8 bases lying between them. The CDR3 runs to 13 residues. The germline gives CDR1 LNHDA, CDR2 SQIVND (reference sequence). CDR3 loop: CASSISAGTEAFF. Incomplete CDR3 DNA: TGTGCCAGTAGTATATCAGCAGGCACTGAA. Full variable domain (remainder filled in from reference TRBV19 and TRBJ1-1): DGGITQSPKYLFRKEGQNVTLSCEQNLNHDAMYWYRQDPGQGLRLIYYSQIVNDFQKGDIAEGYSVSREKKESFPLTVTSAQKNPTAFYLCASSISAGTEAFFGQGTRLTVV.

There are many counts of this clone. CDR3: CASGSRPRGDEQFF. CDR3 DNA, as far as it was read: TGTGCTAGTGGTTCTAGGCCCCGAGGGGATGAG. The V call is TRBV12-5, the J call TRBJ2-1; D may match TRBD1 or TRBD2 (5 bases each). The read terminates 3 residues ahead of where the CDR3 ends, so the germline J gene completes it. Trimming took off 4 bases at V and 8 bases at J, with 15 bases between the two ends. Germline V gene sequence: CDR1 LGHNT, CDR2 FRNRAP. The CDR3 contains 14 residues.

In its sample, this clone was seen many times. The read finishes 3 residues shy of the CDR3 end, and the germline J gene is used to complete it. The chain couples TRBV5-1 to TRBJ2-1, with 10 bases aligning to TRBD2. Trimming took 6 bases from V and 0 from J; bases not matched to a gene: 3. Germline V gene lookup returns CDR1 SGHRS and CDR2 YFSETQ. The CDR3 has 15 residues. CDR3 protein: CASTGLADSYNEQFF. The covered CDR3 bases are TGCGCCAGCACCGGACTAGCGGACTCCTACAATGAG.

This clone was recorded many times. The read gets to within 3 residues of the CDR3 end, and the germline J gene fills in the rest. The V gene is TRBV6-2 or TRBV6-3, the J gene TRBJ1-2, with 7 bases aligning to TRBD1. The trim removed 4 bases at V and 1 base at J, leaving 6 bases unmatched. The CDR3 covers 15 residues. Germline lookup yields CDR1 MNHEY and CDR2 SVGEGT. The CDR3 bases that were read are TGTGCCAGCAGTTGGCGACAGGGTAATAACTATGGC. It encodes CASSWRQGNNYG. The whole CDR3 reads CASSWRQGNNYGYTF.

This clone was detected many times. The CDR3 is cut off 3 residues early in the read; its end comes from the germline J gene. V gene TRBV28 combines with J gene TRBJ2-1, with D perhaps TRBD1 (5 bases). Germline CDR1 is MDHEN and CDR2 is SYDVKM. The CDR3 sequence is 15 residues long. The V and J ends lost 5 bases and 4 bases respectively, with 15 bases between them. The CDR3 loop reads CASSTPPTVYNEQFF. CDR3 DNA, as far as it was read: TGTGCCAGCAGTACTCCGCCGACAGTGTACAATGAG. The full variable domain, in which reference TRBV28 and TRBJ2-1 provide the parts outside the CDR3, is DVKVTQSSRYLVKRTGEKVFLECVQDMDHENMFWYRQDPGLGLRLIYFSYDVKMKEKGDIPEGYSVSREKKERFSLILESASTNQTSMYLCASSTPPTVYNEQFFGPGTRLTVL.

This clone was counted many times. The read finishes 3 residues shy of the CDR3 end, and the germline J gene is used to complete it. The chain combines TRBV6-1 with TRBJ2-4, with 10 positions matching TRBD2. V trimming: 4 bases; J trimming: 5 bases; junction bases outside the gene matches: 5. The CDR3 spans 15 residues. The germline V gene encodes CDR1 MNHNS and CDR2 SASEGT. The part of the CDR3 DNA that was read is TGTGCCAGCAGTGGACTGGGACTAGCGCAAAACATT. Amino acid sequence: CASSGLGLAQNI. Given in full, the CDR3 is CASSGLGLAQNIQYF.

This clone was counted at least ten times. Read coverage stops 3 residues before the CDR3 terminus; the germline J gene supplies the remainder. The chain employs TRBV7-9 and TRBJ2-3; D perhaps matches TRBD2 (5 bases). The V end was cut by 4 bases, the J end by 3 bases, with 8 bases between. The CDR3 covers 13 residues. Germline CDR1 SEHNR, CDR2 FQNEAQ (reference sequence). CDR3 sequence: CASSYTRTDTQYF. The covered CDR3 bases are TGTGCCAGCAGCTATACTAGGACAGATACG. The entire variable domain, with the rest obtained from reference TRBV7-9 and TRBJ2-3, is as follows: DTGVSQNPRHKITKRGQNVTFRCDPISEHNRLYWYRQTLGQGPEFLTYFQNEAQLEKSRLLSDRFSAERPKGSFSTLEIQRTEQGDSAMYLCASSYTRTDTQYFGPGTRLTVL.

There are many counts of this clone. The read terminates 3 residues ahead of where the CDR3 ends, so the germline J gene completes it. The chain couples TRBV5-1 to TRBJ2-1; 8 nucleotides align to TRBD1. The CDR3 extends over 16 amino acids. Germline loops: CDR1 SGHRS, CDR2 YFSETQ. The V gene end was trimmed by 5 bases and the J gene end by 3 bases; junction bases not matched to a gene: 10. CDR3 in amino acids: CASSSTGQGVYNEQFF. The sequenced CDR3 bases are TGCGCCAGCAGTTCAACTGGACAGGGAGTCTACAATGAG.

There are many counts of this clone. CDR3 in amino acids: CASGGQSSTDTQYF. CDR3 DNA (partial): TGCGCCAGCGGGGGACAGAGTAGCACAGATACG. The J gene is TRBJ2-3, the V gene TRBV5-1; 7 bases are a match to TRBD1. The read ends 3 residues early relative to the CDR3; the germline J gene fills the gap. Germline CDR1 SGHRS, CDR2 YFSETQ. The CDR3 covers 14 residues. V lost 7 bases and J lost 0; bases outside the gene matches: 5.

There are many counts of this clone. Read coverage stops 3 residues before the CDR3 terminus; the germline J gene supplies the remainder. This sequence joins TRBV6-4 and TRBJ2-1; 9 bases are a match to TRBD2. J gave up 0 bases and V 3 bases, and 0 bases lay outside the gene matches. Germline V gene lookup returns CDR1 MRHNA and CDR2 SNTAGT. CDR3 length: 15 residues. CDR3 amino acids: CASSERGGSYNEQFF. The covered CDR3 bases are TGTGCCAGCAGTGAGCGGGGGGGCTCCTACAATGAG.

This clone was counted at least ten times. The read stops 3 residues short of the end of the CDR3; the missing end is completed from the germline J gene. This chain links TRBV5-1 with TRBJ1-5; TRBD1 might be the D (5 bases). Per the germline V gene, CDR1 is SGHRS and CDR2 is YFSETQ. The CDR3 has 15 amino acids. Trimming shortened V by 6 bases and J by 1 base, and 14 bases separated the two germline ends. CDR3 bases read: TGCGCCAGCACCCTGGGGGGGTTAAGCAATCAGCCC. Its protein is CASTLGGLSNQP. The whole CDR3 protein reads CASTLGGLSNQPQHF.

This clone has at least ten counts. The read is 3 residues too short to cover the CDR3 end, so that end is filled in from the germline J gene. The chain uses TRBV9 and TRBJ2-5, with D unresolved. Germline V CDR1 and CDR2: SGDLS, YYNGEE. V lost 0 bases and J 7 bases, leaving 10 bases between the germline ends. The CDR3 has 13 residues. CDR3 in amino acids: CASSVGASGTQYF. The DNA read from the CDR3 is TGTGCCAGCAGCGTAGGGGCCTCTGGGACC.

Ten or more counts support this clone. The CDR3 end lies 3 residues beyond the end of the read and is filled in from the germline J gene. The rearrangement joins TRBV11-3 to TRBJ2-1, with 8 bases aligning to TRBD2. The CDR3 loop spans 15 amino acids. Germline-derived CDR1 and CDR2 are SGHNT and YENEEA. After removal of 1 base from V and 8 bases from J, the junction contained 7 bases not matched to a gene. The CDR3 reads CASSLAGGPGDEQFF. The covered CDR3 bases are TGTGCCAGCAGCTTAGCGGGAGGGCCCGGGGATGAG.

Many counts were recorded for this clone. This CDR3 reads CASAGGLSYGYTF. Incomplete CDR3 DNA: TGTGCCTCAGCGGGGGGGTTGAGCTATGGC. This chain uses TRBV28 with TRBJ1-2, with D perhaps TRBD1 (5 bases). The sequenced fragment ends 3 residues before the CDR3 boundary, so the rest is inferred from the germline J gene. The CDR3 is 13 residues long. V was clipped by 11 bases and J by 4 bases, with 17 bases between them. Germline CDR1 MDHEN, CDR2 SYDVKM.

This clone came up many times. The read terminates 3 residues ahead of where the CDR3 ends, so the germline J gene completes it. This chain links TRBV20-1 with TRBJ2-3; TRBD2 agrees at 7 bases. Per germline, CDR1 DFQATT and CDR2 SNEGSKA (reference sequence). This CDR3 spans 15 amino acids. V gave up 4 bases and J gave up 6 bases; unmatched junction bases: 13. Partial CDR3 DNA: TGCAGTGCTACCGGAGGGGACTACATTACGGATACG. It specifies CSATGGDYITDT. The full CDR3 is CSATGGDYITDTQYF.

This clone showed up many times. The read ends 3 residues before the CDR3 terminus; that terminus is restored from the germline J gene. V is TRBV20-1 and J is TRBJ1-5, with unresolved D. Germline lookup yields CDR1 DFQATT and CDR2 SNEGSKA (reference sequence). Trimming pared 3 bases from V and 4 bases from J, leaving 7 bases between. This CDR3 is 12 amino acids long. CDR3 in amino acids: CSASYTNQPQHF. The CDR3 bases that were read are TGCAGTGCTAGTTACACGAATCAGCCC.

This clone was picked up many times. The read halts 3 residues ahead of the CDR3 end, with the missing end drawn from the germline J gene. The chain carries TRBV4-1 and TRBJ1-1; weak D call: TRBD1 (5 bases). The CDR3 has 14 residues. The V and J ends lost 3 bases and 3 bases respectively, with 11 bases between them. Per germline, CDR1 MGHRA and CDR2 YSYEKL. CDR3 residues: CASSQGLGDTEAFF. CDR3 DNA, as far as it was read: TGCGCCAGCAGCCAGGGTCTAGGGGACACTGAA.

Many counts were recorded for this clone. The CDR3 end lies 3 residues beyond the end of the read and is filled in from the germline J gene. The chain is built from TRBV6-2 or TRBV6-3 and TRBJ1-6, with D unresolved. Germline CDR1 MNHEY, CDR2 SVGEGT. The CDR3 totals 13 residues. V lost 4 bases and J 8 bases, leaving 9 bases between the germline ends. CDR3 amino acids: CASSSQEHSPLHF. The CDR3 bases that were read are TGTGCCAGCAGTTCCCAGGAACATTCACCC.

This clone was seen repeatedly, ten times or more. The observed sequence ends 3 residues before the CDR3 terminus, with the missing tail filled in from the germline J gene. V usage is TRBV5-8 and J usage is TRBJ1-1; tentatively, D is TRBD1 (5 bases). This CDR3 contains 15 residues. The germline V and J ends were trimmed by 9 bases and 5 bases, with 23 bases remaining between them. Germline V gene sequence: CDR1 SGHTS, CDR2 YDEGEE. The CDR3 sequence is CATKTVPRTLTEAFF. Incomplete CDR3 DNA: TGTGCCACCAAGACAGTACCCCGAACGTTGACTGAA.